This entry concerns a single TCR beta chain. As to time point: peripheral blood 6 weeks after treatment start. The entry originates in a study of PD-L1 blockade in urothelial cancer. Background on the study: Dosed intravenously at 1,200 mg every 3 weeks, atezolizumab was initiated by patients in the mid-2010s. Male patients with bladder-origin urothelial cancer numbered about nine tenths of the roughly 30. Prior chemotherapy ranged from 0 to 3 regimens per patient. The median T cell count in blood samples was 110,000 to 150,000.

The CDR3 length is 13 residues. V lost 1 base and J 8 bases, leaving 9 bases between the germline ends. Germline loops: CDR1 SNHLY, CDR2 FYNNEI. Clones were read by immunoSEQ multiplex PCR, and TCRdb kept only the in-frame ones, dropping some. Here the sample spans roughly 110,000 clones, approximately 89% being singletons. Sequenced material: PBMCs, taken around atezolizumab (anti-PD-L1) treatment. This clonotype originated in a man in his sixties with urothelial cancer. The chain recombines TRBV2 with TRBJ2-1; D perhaps matches TRBD2 (5 bases). The chain's CDR3 is CASSEEGSDEQFF. The CDR3 DNA is TGTGCCAGCAGTGAAGAAGGTAGCGATGAGCAGTTCTTC. Based on the CDR3 plus reference TRBV2 and TRBJ2-1, the full variable domain is EPEVTQTPSHQVTQMGQEVILRCVPISNHLYFYWYRQILGQKVEFLVSFYNNEISEKSEIFDDQFSVERPDGSNFTLKIRSTKLEDSAMYFCASSEEGSDEQFFGPGTRLTVL.